This entry lists 28 T cell receptor beta chains sequenced from one sample in a study of radiotherapy plus CTLA-4 blockade in lung cancer. The protocol was immunoSEQ multiplex PCR, while the TCRdb copy is restricted to in-frame clones and leaves out a portion. Found here are 50,000 or so clones, more than 65% of them singletons; the top ten hold 3.2%. This specimen was peripheral blood, taken from a patient treated with radiotherapy plus ipilimumab. The receptor set was obtained from a human donor with non-small cell lung cancer who had a partial response to radiotherapy plus ipilimumab.

V is TRBV6-5 and J is TRBJ1-2; 8 bases are a match to TRBD1. Germline trimming cut 1 base from V and 2 bases from J; bases unmatched to any gene: 3. CDR1 is MNHEY, CDR2 SVGAGI, per germline. This CDR3 is built from 15 residues. The CDR3 nucleotides read TGTGCCAGCAGTTACTGGACAGGGTCGAACTATGGCTACACCTTC. Protein product: CASSYWTGSNYGYTF.

DNA for the CDR3: TGTGCCAGCAGTTCCTCCAGGGGGCAGAACACTGAAGCTTTCTTT. Protein sequence: CASSSSRGQNTEAFF. The gene calls are TRBV27 and TRBJ1-1; 8 nucleotides line up with TRBD1. The V and J ends lost 4 bases and 1 base, in that order; junction bases with no gene match: 5. CDR3 length: 15 residues. The germline CDR1 and CDR2 sequences are MNHEY and SMNVEV (reference sequence).

The rearrangement links TRBV6-5 to TRBJ1-5; 8 bases align to TRBD1. CDR3 length: 14 residues. The germline V gene has CDR1 MNHEY and CDR2 SVGAGI. J was trimmed by 4 bases and V by 5 bases; bases with no gene match: 4. The CDR3 DNA is TGTGCCAGCAGTCGCGGACAGGGAAATCAGCCCCAGCATTTT. Translating it yields CASSRGQGNQPQHF.

This clone was seen a handful of times. The gene calls are TRBV28 and TRBJ1-2; 9 bases match TRBD1. Germline values: CDR1 MDHEN, CDR2 SYDVKM. The CDR3 is made up of 14 amino acids. Trimming removed 10 bases from V and 7 bases from J; junction bases left unmatched: 13. The CDR3 DNA reads as TGTGCCACCTATCGACAGGGGGTTTGGTCTGGCTACACCTTC. This gives the protein CATYRQGVWSGYTF.

The J gene is TRBJ2-2, the V gene TRBV5-8, with 10 positions matching TRBD1. The CDR3 runs 16 residues. The trim removed 4 bases at V and 7 bases at J, leaving 10 bases unmatched. Germline CDR1 is SGHTS and CDR2 is YDEGEE. The CDR3 loop is CASSAPGTGVVGELFF. The CDR3, as DNA: TGTGCCAGCAGCGCGCCCGGGACAGGGGTCGTCGGGGAGCTGTTTTTT.

The V call is TRBV28, the J call TRBJ1-4; 9 nucleotides align to TRBD1. The CDR3 extends over 13 amino acids. Germline V gene lookup returns CDR1 MDHEN and CDR2 SYDVKM. V gave up 8 bases and J gave up 8 bases; unmatched junction bases: 6. Here the CDR3 reads CASWGQGLEKLFF. The CDR3 DNA is TGTGCCAGCTGGGGACAGGGTCTAGAAAAACTGTTTTTT.

The V gene is TRBV5-1, the J gene TRBJ2-3; 14 nucleotides agree with TRBD2. The V gene's germline CDR1 is SGHRS and CDR2 YFSETQ. V lost 0 bases and J lost 4; bases outside the gene matches: 13. The CDR3 totals 20 residues. The CDR3 sequence is CASSLVRGMGTSGGPDTQYF. CDR3 DNA sequence: TGCGCCAGCAGCTTGGTTCGGGGGATGGGGACTAGCGGGGGCCCAGATACGCAGTATTTT.

This clone has more than one count but fewer than ten. V and J are TRBV5-1 and TRBJ1-2, with 8 bases matching TRBD1. After removal of 2 bases from V and 4 bases from J, the junction contained 4 bases not matched to a gene. The CDR3 is 14 amino acids. Germline V lookup: CDR1 SGHRS, CDR2 YFSETQ. CDR3 nucleotide sequence: TGCGCCAGCAGCTTCGGACAGGGCGGCTATGGCTACACCTTC. Its protein product is CASSFGQGGYGYTF.

The chain recombines TRBV30 with TRBJ1-5, with TRBD1 matching 8 bases. The CDR3 extends over 13 amino acids. Germline V gene sequence: CDR1 GTSNPN, CDR2 SVGIG (reference sequence). Trimming removed 4 bases from V and 3 bases from J; junction bases left unmatched: 2. The CDR3 DNA reads TGTGCCTGGACAGGGGGCTTCAATCAGCCCCAGCATTTT. Translation gives CAWTGGFNQPQHF.

The chain uses TRBV7-2 and TRBJ1-6; D is ambiguous. The CDR3 contains 14 residues. Looked up from germline, CDR1 is SGHTA and CDR2 is FQGNSA. With 3 bases removed from V and 7 bases from J, the gap between germline ends came to 10 bases. The CDR3 sequence is CASSFNSPNSPLHF. The CDR3 DNA sequence: TGTGCCAGCAGCTTCAACAGTCCGAATTCACCCCTCCACTTT.

The chain combines TRBV7-2 with TRBJ1-3; 9 bases are a match to TRBD1. V lost 3 bases to trimming and J lost 3 bases; unmatched junction nucleotides: 6. Germline CDR1 reads SGHTA; CDR2 reads FQGNSA. This CDR3 has 16 amino acids. In nucleotides, the CDR3 is TGTGCCAGCAGCTTTATACAGGGGGCTGGTGGAAACACCATATATTTT. It specifies CASSFIQGAGGNTIYF.

This clone came up once. The chain uses TRBV29-1 and TRBJ2-5; D is possibly TRBD1 (6 bases). This CDR3 has 12 residues. V lost 6 bases, J lost 4 bases, and 12 bases lay in between. The germline V gene encodes CDR1 SQVTM and CDR2 ANQGSEA. This chain's CDR3 is CSVETGLETQYF. As DNA, the CDR3 is TGCAGCGTAGAAACAGGGTTAGAGACCCAGTACTTC.

The V call is TRBV5-6, the J call TRBJ2-1; TRBD2 agrees at 8 bases. Germline assignment: CDR1 SGHDT and CDR2 YYEEEE. This CDR3 spans 15 amino acids. The J segment lost 4 bases and the V segment lost 1 base, leaving 4 bases of the junction unmatched. The CDR3 is CASSLPGGVYNEQFF. DNA of the CDR3: TGTGCCAGCAGCTTGCCGGGGGGGGTATACAATGAGCAGTTCTTC.

The V and J genes are TRBV6-4 and TRBJ2-1, with 9 nucleotides matching TRBD1. CDR1 MRHNA and CDR2 SNTAGT come from the germline V gene. The trim removed 7 bases at V and 0 bases at J, leaving 4 bases unmatched. The CDR3 has 15 residues. CDR3 nucleotides: TGTGCCAGCACCCGGACAGGGGCCTCCTACAATGAGCAGTTCTTC. This encodes CASTRTGASYNEQFF.

This clone has more than one count but fewer than ten. This CDR3 reads CASSLEAGEGEQYF. DNA of the CDR3: TGTGCCAGCAGCTTAGAAGCAGGGGAGGGCGAGCAGTACTTC. The chain joins TRBV7-9 to TRBJ2-7; perhaps TRBD2 as D (7 bases). This CDR3 contains 14 residues. Trimming removed 1 base at V and 6 bases at J, with 13 bases between. Looked up from germline, CDR1 is SEHNR and CDR2 is FQNEAQ (reference sequence).

This clone was recorded once. The V call is TRBV19, the J call TRBJ2-4; TRBD2 matches 8 bases. Germline loops: CDR1 LNHDA, CDR2 SQIVND (reference sequence). After removal of 5 bases from V and 7 bases from J, the junction contained 13 bases not matched to a gene. The CDR3 contains 16 residues. The CDR3: CASSVGGGSFANIQYF. The DNA for the CDR3 is TGTGCCAGTAGTGTCGGCGGGGGGTCGTTCGCTAACATTCAGTACTTC.

The chain has TRBV18 and TRBJ2-2; maybe TRBD1 (5 bases). CDR1 and CDR2 (germline): KGHSH, LQKENI. CDR3 length: 14 amino acids. V was cut by 5 bases and J by 7 bases, with 14 bases left in between. The CDR3 bases are TGTGCCAGCTCAGCAACAGGACAAGGCGGGGAGCTGTTTTTT. This gives the protein CASSATGQGGELFF.

The chain joins TRBV6-6 to TRBJ2-7; D perhaps matches TRBD1 (7 bases). Per the germline V gene, CDR1 is MNHNY and CDR2 is SVGAGI (reference sequence). Trimming removed 4 bases from V and 0 bases from J, with 10 bases in between. The CDR3 is 14 amino acids. For the CDR3, the DNA is TGTGCCAGCAGTTCAGGGGGGAGCTCCTACGAGCAGTACTTC. It is translated as CASSSGGSSYEQYF.

The chain is built from TRBV7-7 and TRBJ2-5, with TRBD2 matching over 8 bases. CDR1 SSHAT and CDR2 FNYEAQ come from the germline V gene (reference sequence). J lost 5 bases, V lost 6 bases, and 11 bases had no gene match. The CDR3 covers 15 residues. CDR3 nucleotides: TGTGCCAGCAGTCTCGGGGGGGCCCTCGGGGAGACCCAGTACTTC. Its protein is CASSLGGALGETQYF.

This clone was seen just once. The rearrangement joins TRBV6-5 to TRBJ2-5; D might be TRBD1 (6 bases). This CDR3 region has 14 residues. With 4 bases removed from V and 6 bases from J, the gap between germline ends came to 15 bases. The germline V gene encodes CDR1 MNHEY and CDR2 SVGAGI. The CDR3 DNA reads TGTGCCAGCAGTTCCCCAGGGGCGAAAAAGACCCAGTACTTC. Residues: CASSSPGAKKTQYF.

This chain joins TRBV28 and TRBJ2-4; D perhaps matches TRBD1 (5 bases). Germline loops: CDR1 MDHEN, CDR2 SYDVKM. Trimming shortened V by 1 base and J by 9 bases, and 10 bases separated the two germline ends. This CDR3 has 13 amino acids. CDR3 DNA sequence: TGTGCCAGCAGTTTATCCAGGGAAGGCATTCAGTACTTC. It specifies CASSLSREGIQYF.

The CDR3 protein is CASSGTQGAGTQYF. The CDR3 DNA reads TGTGCCAGTAGTGGAACCCAGGGGGCTGGGACCCAGTACTTC. V gene TRBV19 combines with J gene TRBJ2-5, with 8 bases matching TRBD1. J gave up 7 bases and V 5 bases, and 9 bases lay outside the gene matches. Germline values: CDR1 LNHDA, CDR2 SQIVND (reference sequence). The CDR3 runs to 14 residues.

The rearrangement uses TRBV9 and TRBJ1-5; possible D gene TRBD1, 5 bases. V was shortened by 0 bases and J by 4 bases, with 5 bases between the two germline ends. Germline V lookup: CDR1 SGDLS, CDR2 YYNGEE. There are 13 residues in the CDR3. The CDR3 loop reads CASSVGQNQPQHF. CDR3 nucleotides: TGTGCCAGCAGCGTAGGACAGAATCAGCCCCAGCATTTT. The whole variable domain, remainder taken from reference TRBV9 and TRBJ1-5, is DSGVTQTPKHLITATGQRVTLRCSPRSGDLSVYWYQQSLDQGLQFLIQYYNGEERAKGNILERFSAQQFPDLHSELNLSSLELGDSALYFCASSVGQNQPQHFGDGTRLSIL.

CDR3 DNA sequence: TGTGCCAGCAGCTCGAGGACAGGGAGCTATGGCTACACCTTC. As protein: CASSSRTGSYGYTF. The chain couples TRBV11-2 to TRBJ1-2; 8 bases are a match to TRBD1. The junction had 5 bases not matched to a gene; V was cut back by 4 bases and J by 4 bases. Germline-derived CDR1 and CDR2 are SGHAT and FQNNGV. The CDR3 is made up of 14 amino acids.

The gene calls are TRBV7-2 and TRBJ2-5; 12 bases are shared with TRBD2. V shed 5 bases, J shed 2 bases, and the junction held 3 bases outside the gene matches. CDR3 length: 15 amino acids. Germline V gives CDR1 SGHTA, CDR2 FQGNSA. The CDR3 is CASSRTSGVQETQYF. DNA for the CDR3: TGTGCCAGCAGCAGGACTAGCGGGGTTCAAGAGACCCAGTACTTC.

The chain recombines TRBV29-1 with TRBJ2-7; perhaps TRBD1 as D (6 bases). The CDR3 is 12 amino acids. V was pared by 7 bases and J by 2 bases, with 12 bases between. Germline V CDR1 and CDR2: SQVTM, ANQGSEA. The CDR3 coding sequence is TGCAGCGGTCGGACAGCCGCCTACGAGCAGTACTTC. Protein: CSGRTAAYEQYF.

The gene calls are TRBV19 and TRBJ1-5; tentative D call: TRBD1 (6 bases). The ends were cut back, 1 base at V and 11 bases at J, with 12 bases in the middle. Per the germline V gene, CDR1 is LNHDA and CDR2 is SQIVND (reference sequence). This CDR3 is built from 13 residues. The CDR3 DNA reads as TGTGCCAGTAGTATAGGCGGACAGACTGCCCAGCATTTT. Translating it yields CASSIGGQTAQHF. Complete variable domain (other parts from reference TRBV19 and TRBJ1-5): DGGITQSPKYLFRKEGQNVTLSCEQNLNHDAMYWYRQDPGQGLRLIYYSQIVNDFQKGDIAEGYSVSREKKESFPLTVTSAQKNPTAFYLCASSIGGQTAQHFGDGTRLSIL.

This chain links TRBV19 with TRBJ1-5, with D hard to call. The V gene lost 4 bases and the J gene lost 3 bases, with 13 bases spanning the gap. Germline CDR1 LNHDA, CDR2 SQIVND (reference sequence). The CDR3 contains 15 residues. Written as DNA, the CDR3 is TGTGCCAGTAGTACCGATGGGCAGGACAATCAGCCCCAGCATTTT. Protein sequence: CASSTDGQDNQPQHF.